This TCR beta chain was recorded in a study of blood T cells in healthy people across ages. Regarding the study as a whole: Naive CD4+ cells and diversity were both higher in long-lived donors than in aged donors.

Sample-barcoded 5' priming and a J-beta primer mix drove a second PCR of about 6 to 12 cycles. Each CDR3 protein is one row after TCRdb ran MiXCR on the 5' RACE reads. The sample contains about 1,400,000 distinct CDR3 sequences, around 59% of which appear only once. This clonotype was detected a few times. Its antigen is still unknown. Sample: blood. This TCR was sampled from a man aged 18 to 30 in good health.

CDR3 loop: CAISGRDSQEAFF. CDR3 bases: TGTGCCATCAGTGGAAGGGACAGCCAAGAAGCTTTCTTT. The V gene is TRBV10-3, the J gene TRBJ1-1; 7 bases match TRBD1. CDR1 is ENHRY, CDR2 SYGVKD, per germline. Unmatched junction bases numbered 7, after V lost 4 bases and J lost 8 bases. CDR3 size: 13 residues.